What follows are 7 T cell receptor beta chains derived from one specimen sequenced in a study of cytomegalovirus exposure and HLA in healthy donors. The PCR was carried out with 60 Vbeta primers and 13 Jbeta primers. The protocol was immunoSEQ multiplex PCR, while the TCRdb copy is restricted to in-frame clones and leaves out a portion. This table holds some 100,000 clones, about three quarters found once. Sequenced: PBMCs. Source of these receptors: a woman in her thirties or forties in good health and CMV-seropositive.

This chain connects TRBV5-1 to TRBJ2-3; TRBD1 might be the D (6 bases). The CDR3 is 16 amino acids. The V and J ends lost 4 bases and 1 base respectively, with 16 bases between them. The V gene's germline CDR1 is SGHRS and CDR2 YFSETQ. CDR3 sequence reads: CASSPQGRGGTDTQYF. CDR3 DNA: TGCGCCAGCAGCCCGCAGGGGAGAGGAGGCACAGATACGCAGTATTTT.

The rearrangement links TRBV9 to TRBJ1-1, with 7 bases identical to TRBD1. The CDR3 covers 14 residues. From germline, CDR1 is SGDLS and CDR2 YYNGEE. With V trimmed by 4 bases and J by 2 bases, 5 bases remained unmatched. CDR3 sequence: CASSRQGANTEAFF. The CDR3 DNA reads TGTGCCAGCAGCCGACAGGGAGCTAACACTGAAGCTTTCTTT. Full variable domain (missing parts from reference TRBV9 and TRBJ1-1): DSGVTQTPKHLITATGQRVTLRCSPRSGDLSVYWYQQSLDQGLQFLIQYYNGEERAKGNILERFSAQQFPDLHSELNLSSLELGDSALYFCASSRQGANTEAFFGQGTRLTVV.

The chain recombines TRBV4-1 with TRBJ1-1; 7 bases agree with TRBD1. Losses at the gene ends were 2 bases for V and 5 bases for J; bases not matched to a gene: 5. Germline-derived CDR1 and CDR2 are MGHRA and YSYEKL. CDR3 length: 14 residues. The chain's CDR3 is CASSQPGQRTEAFF. CDR3 DNA sequence: TGCGCCAGCAGCCAACCGGGACAGAGGACTGAAGCTTTCTTT.

This clone was observed once. The chain carries TRBV7-2 and TRBJ2-1; 8 nucleotides agree with TRBD2. The CDR3 extends over 15 amino acids. Germline CDR1 is SGHTA and CDR2 is FQGNSA. V dropped 0 bases and J dropped 9; count of bases not matched to a gene: 7. Here the CDR3 reads CASSLARGGDGEQFF. Written as DNA, the CDR3 is TGTGCCAGCAGCTTAGCTCGGGGGGGAGATGGTGAGCAGTTCTTC.

The V and J genes are TRBV27 and TRBJ2-1; TRBD1 agrees at 7 bases. Germline V CDR1 and CDR2: MNHEY, SMNVEV (reference sequence). Unmatched junction bases numbered 9, after V lost 6 bases and J lost 4 bases. CDR3 size: 15 residues. As DNA, the CDR3 is TGTGCCAGCAGCTGGGACAGAGGGTCGTACAATGAGCAGTTCTTC. This codes for CASSWDRGSYNEQFF.

The chain carries TRBV2 and TRBJ1-1; maybe TRBD1 (6 bases). Trimming left V 8 bases short and J 6 bases short, with 22 bases between. CDR3 length: 15 amino acids. Germline assignment: CDR1 SNHLY and CDR2 FYNNEI. For the CDR3, the DNA is TGTGCCAGCGTGGGGGACACCTCACTCCGGCCTGAAGCTTTCTTT. Protein product: CASVGDTSLRPEAFF.

The rearrangement uses TRBV6-5 and TRBJ2-1; 8 bases are a match to TRBD2. This CDR3 has 14 amino acids. Germline loops: CDR1 MNHEY, CDR2 SVGAGI. Germline trimming cut 0 bases from V and 6 bases from J; bases unmatched to any gene: 1. This chain's CDR3 is CASSYSRGGNEQFF. CDR3 nucleotide sequence: TGTGCCAGCAGTTACTCTCGGGGGGGCAATGAGCAGTTCTTC.